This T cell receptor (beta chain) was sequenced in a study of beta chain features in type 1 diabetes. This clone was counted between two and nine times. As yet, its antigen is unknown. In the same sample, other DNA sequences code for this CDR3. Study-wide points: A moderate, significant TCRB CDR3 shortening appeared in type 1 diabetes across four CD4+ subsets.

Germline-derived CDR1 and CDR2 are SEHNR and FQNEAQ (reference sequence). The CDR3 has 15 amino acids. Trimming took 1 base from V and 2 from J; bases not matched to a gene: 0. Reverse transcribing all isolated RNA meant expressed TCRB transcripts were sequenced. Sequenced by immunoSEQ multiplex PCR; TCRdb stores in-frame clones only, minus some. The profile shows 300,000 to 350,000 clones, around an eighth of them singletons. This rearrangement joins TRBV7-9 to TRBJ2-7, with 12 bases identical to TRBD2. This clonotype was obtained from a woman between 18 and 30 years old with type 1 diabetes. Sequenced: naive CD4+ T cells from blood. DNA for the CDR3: TGTGCCAGCAGCTTAGGACTAGCGGGAGCCTACGAGCAGTACTTC. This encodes CASSLGLAGAYEQYF.